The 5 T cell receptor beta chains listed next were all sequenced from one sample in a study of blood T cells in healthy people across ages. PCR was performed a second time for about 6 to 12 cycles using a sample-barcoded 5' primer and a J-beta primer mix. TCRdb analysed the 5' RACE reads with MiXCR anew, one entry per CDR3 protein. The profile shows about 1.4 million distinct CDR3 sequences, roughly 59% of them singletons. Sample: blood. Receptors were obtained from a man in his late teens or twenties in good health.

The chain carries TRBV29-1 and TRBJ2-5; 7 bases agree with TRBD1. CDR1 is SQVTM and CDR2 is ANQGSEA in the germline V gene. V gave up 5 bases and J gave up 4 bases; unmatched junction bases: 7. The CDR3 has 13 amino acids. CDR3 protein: CSVSEAGGETQYF. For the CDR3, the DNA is TGCAGCGTTTCAGAGGCAGGGGGAGAGACCCAGTACTTC.

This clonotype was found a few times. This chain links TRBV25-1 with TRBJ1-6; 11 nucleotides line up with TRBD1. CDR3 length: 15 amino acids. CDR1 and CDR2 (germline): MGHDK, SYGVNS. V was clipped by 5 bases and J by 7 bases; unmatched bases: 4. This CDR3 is CASSPGTGGNSPLHF. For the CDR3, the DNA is TGTGCCAGCAGTCCCGGGACAGGGGGGAATTCACCCCTCCACTTT.

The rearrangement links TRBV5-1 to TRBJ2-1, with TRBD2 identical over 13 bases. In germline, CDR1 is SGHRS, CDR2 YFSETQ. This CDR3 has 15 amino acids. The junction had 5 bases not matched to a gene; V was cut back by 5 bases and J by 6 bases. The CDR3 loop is CASSHGLAGANEQFF. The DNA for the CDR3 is TGCGCCAGCAGTCACGGACTAGCGGGGGCCAATGAGCAGTTCTTC.

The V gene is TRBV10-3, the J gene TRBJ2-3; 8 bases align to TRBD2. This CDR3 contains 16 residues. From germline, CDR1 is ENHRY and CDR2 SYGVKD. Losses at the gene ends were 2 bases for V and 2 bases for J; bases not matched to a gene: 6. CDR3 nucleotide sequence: TGTGCCATCAGTGAGGCGGTTAGCGGGGACACAGATACGCAGTATTTT. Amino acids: CAISEAVSGDTDTQYF.

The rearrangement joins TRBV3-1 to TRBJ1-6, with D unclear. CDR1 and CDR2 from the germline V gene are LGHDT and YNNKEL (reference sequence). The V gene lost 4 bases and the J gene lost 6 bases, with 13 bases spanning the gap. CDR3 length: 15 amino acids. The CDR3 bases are TGTGCCAGCAGCCCGGATCTTCAGCTTAATTCACCCCTCCACTTT. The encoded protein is CASSPDLQLNSPLHF.